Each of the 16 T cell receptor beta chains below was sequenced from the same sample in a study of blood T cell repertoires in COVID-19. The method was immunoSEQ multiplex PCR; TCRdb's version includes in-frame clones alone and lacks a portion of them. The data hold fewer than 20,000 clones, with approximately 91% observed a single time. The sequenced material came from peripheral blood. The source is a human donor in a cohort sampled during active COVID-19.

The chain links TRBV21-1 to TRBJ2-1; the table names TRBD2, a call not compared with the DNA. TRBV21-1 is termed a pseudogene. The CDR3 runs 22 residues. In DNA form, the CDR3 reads TGTGCCAGCAGCAAAGGGACCCTTGGCGGGAGAAAACCCGTCTTTTTCTACAATGAGCAGTTCTTC. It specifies CASSKGTLGGRKPVFFYNEQFF.

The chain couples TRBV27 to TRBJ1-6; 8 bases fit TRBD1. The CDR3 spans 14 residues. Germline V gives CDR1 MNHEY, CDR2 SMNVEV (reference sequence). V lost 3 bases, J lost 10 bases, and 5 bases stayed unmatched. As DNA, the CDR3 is TGTGCCAGCAGTTTTTCCAGGGGGCGATCACCCCTCCACTTT. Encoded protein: CASSFSRGRSPLHF.

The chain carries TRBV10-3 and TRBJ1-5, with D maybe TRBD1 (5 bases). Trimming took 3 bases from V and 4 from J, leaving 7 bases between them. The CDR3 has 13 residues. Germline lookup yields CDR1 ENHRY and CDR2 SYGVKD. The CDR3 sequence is CAISEKGNQPQHF. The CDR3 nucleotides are TGTGCCATCAGTGAAAAGGGGAATCAGCCCCAGCATTTT.

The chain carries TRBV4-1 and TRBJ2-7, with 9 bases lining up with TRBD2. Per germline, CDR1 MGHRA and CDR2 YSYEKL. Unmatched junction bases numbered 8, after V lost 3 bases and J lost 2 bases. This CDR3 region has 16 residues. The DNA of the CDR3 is TGCGCCAGCAGCCACCAGGCGGGGGGGGCCCCCTACGAGCAGTACTTC. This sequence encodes CASSHQAGGAPYEQYF.

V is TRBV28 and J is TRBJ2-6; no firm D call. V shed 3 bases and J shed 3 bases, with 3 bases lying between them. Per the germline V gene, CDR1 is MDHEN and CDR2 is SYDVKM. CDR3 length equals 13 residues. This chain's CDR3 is CASSLRGANVLTF. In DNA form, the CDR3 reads TGTGCCAGCAGTTTGCGTGGGGCCAACGTCCTGACTTTC.

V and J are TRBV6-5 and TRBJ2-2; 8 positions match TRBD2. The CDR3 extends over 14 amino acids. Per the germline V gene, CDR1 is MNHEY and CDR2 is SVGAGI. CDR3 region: CAGGWTSRGGELFF. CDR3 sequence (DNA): TGTGCTGGCGGATGGACTAGCAGGGGCGGGGAGCTGTTTTTT.

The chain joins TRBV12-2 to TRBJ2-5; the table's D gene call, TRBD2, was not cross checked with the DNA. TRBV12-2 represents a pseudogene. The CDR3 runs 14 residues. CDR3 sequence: CATEITVEWETQYF. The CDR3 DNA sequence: TGTGCAACTGAAATAACCGTCGAGTGGGAGACCCAGTACTTC.

This CDR3 reads CATSRGQGVDNSPLHF. The DNA for the CDR3 is TGTGCCACCAGTCGCGGACAGGGCGTGGATAATTCACCCCTCCACTTT. V and J are TRBV24-1 and TRBJ1-6; 8 bases line up with TRBD1. The germline CDR1 and CDR2 sequences are KGHDR and SFDVKD. J lost 5 bases, V lost 6 bases, and 8 bases had no gene match. There are 16 residues in the CDR3.

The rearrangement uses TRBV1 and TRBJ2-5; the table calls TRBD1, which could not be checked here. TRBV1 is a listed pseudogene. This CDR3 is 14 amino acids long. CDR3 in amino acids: CTRKVRDTQETQYF. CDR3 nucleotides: TGCACCAGAAAAGTCCGGGACACGCAAGAGACCCAGTACTTC.

In DNA, the CDR3 is TGTGCCAGCAGCCGTACTAGCGGTAGCACAGATACGCAGTATTTT. Its translation: CASSRTSGSTDTQYF. This chain connects TRBV3-1 (or the pseudogene TRBV3-2) to TRBJ2-3, with TRBD2 matching over 8 bases. There are 15 residues in the CDR3. Germline CDR1 is LGHDT and CDR2 is YNNKEL (reference sequence). After removal of 4 bases from V and 0 bases from J, the junction contained 3 bases not matched to a gene.

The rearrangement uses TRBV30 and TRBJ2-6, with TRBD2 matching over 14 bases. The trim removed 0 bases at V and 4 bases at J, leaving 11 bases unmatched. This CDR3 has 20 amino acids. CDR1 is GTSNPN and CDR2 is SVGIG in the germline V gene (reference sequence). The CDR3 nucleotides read TGTGCCTGGAGTGTTAGACCGGGACTAGCGGGAGCGGTGGGGGCCAACGTCCTGACTTTC. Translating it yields CAWSVRPGLAGAVGANVLTF.

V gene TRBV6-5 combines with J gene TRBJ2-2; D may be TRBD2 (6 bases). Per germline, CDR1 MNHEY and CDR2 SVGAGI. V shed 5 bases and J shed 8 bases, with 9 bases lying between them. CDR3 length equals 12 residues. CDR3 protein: CASSIGLGELFF. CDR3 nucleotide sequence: TGTGCCAGCAGTATAGGACTAGGGGAGCTGTTTTTT.

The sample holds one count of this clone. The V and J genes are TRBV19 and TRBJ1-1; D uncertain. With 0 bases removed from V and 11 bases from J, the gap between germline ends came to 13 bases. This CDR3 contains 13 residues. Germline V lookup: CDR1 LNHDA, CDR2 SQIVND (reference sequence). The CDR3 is CASSIDFRGGAFF. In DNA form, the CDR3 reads TGTGCCAGTAGTATAGATTTTCGGGGAGGGGCTTTCTTT.

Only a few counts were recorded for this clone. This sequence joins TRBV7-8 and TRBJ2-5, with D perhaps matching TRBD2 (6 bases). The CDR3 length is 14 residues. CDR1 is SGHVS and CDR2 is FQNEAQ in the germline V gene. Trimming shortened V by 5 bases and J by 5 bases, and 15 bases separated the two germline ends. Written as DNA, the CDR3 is TGTGCCAGCAGCGGAGGAGGGAGCGGTGAGACCCAGTACTTC. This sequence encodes CASSGGGSGETQYF.

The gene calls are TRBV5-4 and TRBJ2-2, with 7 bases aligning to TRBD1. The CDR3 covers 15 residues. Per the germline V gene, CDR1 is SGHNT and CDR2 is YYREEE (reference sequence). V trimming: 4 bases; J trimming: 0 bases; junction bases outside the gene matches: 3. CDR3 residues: CASSPGTANTGELFF. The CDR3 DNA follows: TGTGCCAGCAGCCCCGGGACAGCGAACACCGGGGAGCTGTTTTTT. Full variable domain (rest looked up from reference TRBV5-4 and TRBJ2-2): ETGVTQSPTHLIKTRGQQVTLRCSSQSGHNTVSWYQQALGQGPQFIFQYYREEENGRGNFPPRFSGLQFPNYSSELNVNALELDDSALYLCASSPGTANTGELFFGEGSRLTVL.

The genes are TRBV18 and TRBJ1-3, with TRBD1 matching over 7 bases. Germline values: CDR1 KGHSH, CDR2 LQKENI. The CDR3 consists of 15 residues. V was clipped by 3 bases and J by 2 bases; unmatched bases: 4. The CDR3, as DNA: TGTGCCAGCTCACCGTTGGACAGGCCTGGAAACACCATATATTTT. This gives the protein CASSPLDRPGNTIYF.